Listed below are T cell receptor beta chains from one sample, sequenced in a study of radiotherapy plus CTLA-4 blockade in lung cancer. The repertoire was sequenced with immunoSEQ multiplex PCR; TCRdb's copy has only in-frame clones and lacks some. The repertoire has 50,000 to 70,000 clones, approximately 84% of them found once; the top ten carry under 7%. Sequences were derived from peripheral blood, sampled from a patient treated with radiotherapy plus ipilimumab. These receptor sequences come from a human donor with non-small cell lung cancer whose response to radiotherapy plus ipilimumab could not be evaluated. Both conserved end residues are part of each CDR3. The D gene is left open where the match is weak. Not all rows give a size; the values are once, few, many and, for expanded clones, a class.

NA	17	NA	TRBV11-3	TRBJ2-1	CASSTGQSSLSYNEQFF	TGTGCCAGCAGCACAGGACAGTCTAGCCTCTCCTACAATGAGCAGTTCTTC
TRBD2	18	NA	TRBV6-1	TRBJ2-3	CASSVRDLGGDSTDTQYF	TGTGCCAGCAGTGTCCGGGACCTGGGAGGGGATAGCACAGATACGCAGTATTTT
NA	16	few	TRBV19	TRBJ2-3	CASSIGGLQGADTQYF	TGTGCCAGTAGTATCGGGGGACTACAGGGGGCAGATACGCAGTATTTT
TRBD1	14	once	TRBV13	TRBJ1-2	CASSSRQGGYGYTF	TGTGCCAGCAGCTCTAGACAGGGGGGGTATGGCTACACCTTC
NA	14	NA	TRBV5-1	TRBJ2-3	CASSPVATTDTQYF	TGCGCCAGCAGCCCTGTAGCCACCACAGATACGCAGTATTTT
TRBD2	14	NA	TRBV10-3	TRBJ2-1	CAARAGGQDNEQFF	TGTGCCGCAAGAGCGGGAGGACAAGACAATGAGCAGTTCTTC
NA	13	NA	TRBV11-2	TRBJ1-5	CASSLGAHQPQHF	TGTGCCAGCAGCTTAGGGGCCCATCAGCCCCAGCATTTT
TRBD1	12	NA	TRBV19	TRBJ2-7	CASRGTSYEQYF	TGTGCCAGCAGGGGGACCTCCTACGAGCAGTACTTC
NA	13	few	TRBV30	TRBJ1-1	CAWSVLEYTEAFF	TGTGCCTGGAGTGTACTTGAGTACACTGAAGCTTTCTTT
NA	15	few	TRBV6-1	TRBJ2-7	CASRKRGSLGSEQYF	TGTGCCAGCAGAAAGAGGGGATCCCTCGGGAGCGAGCAGTACTTC
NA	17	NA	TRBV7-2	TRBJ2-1	CASSLRQQGYLYNEQFF	TGTGCCAGCAGCTTACGTCAACAGGGATACCTCTACAATGAGCAGTTCTTC
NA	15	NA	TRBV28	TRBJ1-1	CASGPGQSHGTEAFF	TGTGCCAGCGGACCCGGACAGTCCCACGGGACTGAAGCTTTCTTT
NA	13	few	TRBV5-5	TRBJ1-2	CASSSGDTNGYTF	TGTGCCAGCAGCTCCGGGGACACCAACGGCTACACCTTC
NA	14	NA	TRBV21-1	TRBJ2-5	CASSSDRGMETQYF	TGTGCCAGTTCGTCGGACAGGGGCATGGAGACCCAGTACTTC
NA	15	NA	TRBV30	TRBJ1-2	CAWSVLSRPSYGYTF	TGTGCCTGGAGTGTACTATCACGGCCCAGCTATGGCTACACCTTC
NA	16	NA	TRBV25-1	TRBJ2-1	CASSEYGESSYNEQFF	TGTGCCAGCAGTGAATATGGGGAGAGCTCCTACAATGAGCAGTTCTTC
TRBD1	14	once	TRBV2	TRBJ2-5	CASSKMGQGETQYF	TGTGCCAGCAGTAAAATGGGACAGGGAGAGACCCAGTACTTC
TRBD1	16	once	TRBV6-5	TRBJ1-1	CASSYFDRGRYTEAFF	TGTGCCAGCAGTTACTTTGACAGGGGGCGGTACACTGAAGCTTTCTTT
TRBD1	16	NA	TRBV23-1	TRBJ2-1	CASSQTPGTGYNEQFF	TGCGCCAGCAGTCAAACACCCGGGACAGGGTACAATGAGCAGTTCTTC
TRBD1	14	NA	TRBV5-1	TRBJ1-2	CASRLEGAVYGYTF	TGCGCCAGCAGGCTAGAGGGGGCCGTGTATGGCTACACCTTC
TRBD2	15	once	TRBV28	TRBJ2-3	CASSTAGALTDTQYF	TGTGCCAGCAGTACAGCGGGAGCGCTGACAGATACGCAGTATTTT
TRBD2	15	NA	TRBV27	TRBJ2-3	CASSFLTGGPDTQYF	TGTGCCAGCAGTTTTCTGACGGGAGGGCCAGATACGCAGTATTTT
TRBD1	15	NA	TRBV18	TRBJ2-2	CASSDRDRMNGELFF	TGTGCCAGCTCAGACCGGGACAGGATGAACGGGGAGCTGTTTTTT
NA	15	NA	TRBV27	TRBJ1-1	CASSLSQGLNTEAFF	TGTGCCAGCAGTTTAAGCCAGGGGTTGAACACTGAAGCTTTCTTT
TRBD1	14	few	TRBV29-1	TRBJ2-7	CSAASEGTGFEQYF	TGCAGCGCCGCCTCGGAGGGGACAGGGTTCGAGCAGTACTTC
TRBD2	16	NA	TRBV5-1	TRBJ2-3	CASSSGSGGSTDTQYF	TGCGCCAGCAGCTCTGGCTCGGGGGGATCCACAGATACGCAGTATTTT
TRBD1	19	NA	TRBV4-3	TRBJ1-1	CASSQDSWTGFLGNTEAFF	TGCGCCAGCAGCCAAGATTCATGGACAGGGTTTTTGGGGAACACTGAAGCTTTCTTT
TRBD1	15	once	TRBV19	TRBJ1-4	CASKLPGQGGEKLFF	TGTGCCAGTAAACTCCCGGGACAGGGAGGAGAAAAACTGTTTTTT
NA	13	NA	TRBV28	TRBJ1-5	CASSLGTYQPQHF	TGTGCCAGCAGTTTGGGCACGTATCAGCCCCAGCATTTT
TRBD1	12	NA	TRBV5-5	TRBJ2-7	CASNRGPYEQYF	TGTGCCAGCAACAGGGGGCCCTACGAGCAGTACTTC
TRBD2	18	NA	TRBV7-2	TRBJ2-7	CASSLARGLAGLLYEQYF	TGTGCCAGCAGCTTAGCACGGGGACTAGCGGGACTGCTCTACGAGCAGTACTTC
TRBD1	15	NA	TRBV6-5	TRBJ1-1	CASSYTYRGHTEAFF	TGTGCCAGCAGCTATACCTACAGGGGGCACACTGAAGCTTTCTTT
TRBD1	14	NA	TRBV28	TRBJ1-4	CASSLGGLGEKLFF	TGTGCCAGCAGCCTAGGGGGCCTCGGGGAAAAACTGTTTTTT
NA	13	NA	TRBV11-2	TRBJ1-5	CASSSSGNQPQHF	TGTGCCAGCAGCTCGTCGGGGAATCAGCCCCAGCATTTT
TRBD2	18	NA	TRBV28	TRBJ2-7	CASTFSPKYSGRSYEQYF	TGTGCCAGCACCTTCTCTCCCAAATATAGCGGGAGGTCGTATGAGCAGTACTTC
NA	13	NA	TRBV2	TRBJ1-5	CASSAHGNQPQHF	TGTGCCAGCAGTGCCCACGGGAACCAGCCCCAGCATTTT
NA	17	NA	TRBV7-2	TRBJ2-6	CASSSRQVSRGANVLTF	TGTGCCAGCAGCTCACGACAGGTTTCAAGGGGGGCCAACGTCCTGACTTTC
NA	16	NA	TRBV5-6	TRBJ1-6	CASSLPPGGPNSPLHF	TGTGCCAGCAGCTTACCTCCGGGAGGACCAAATTCACCCCTCCACTTT
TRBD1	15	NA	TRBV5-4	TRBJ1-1	CASSPGGLLNTEAFF	TGTGCCAGCAGCCCAGGGGGCTTGTTGAACACTGAAGCTTTCTTT
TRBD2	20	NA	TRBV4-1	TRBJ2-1	CASSQDPGTSGGSSYNEQFF	TGCGCCAGCAGCCAAGATCCCGGGACTAGCGGGGGTAGCTCCTACAATGAGCAGTTCTTC
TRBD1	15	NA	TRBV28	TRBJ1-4	CASSPPGTGGATSFF	TGTGCCAGCAGCCCCCCGGGGACAGGAGGAGCAACTAGCTTTTTT
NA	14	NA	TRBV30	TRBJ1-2	CAWSVNRAESGYTF	TGTGCCTGGAGTGTAAACAGGGCCGAGTCGGGCTACACCTTC
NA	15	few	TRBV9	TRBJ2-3	CASSVVAVGTDTQYF	TGTGCCAGCAGCGTCGTTGCGGTCGGCACAGATACGCAGTATTTT